This TCR beta chain is drawn from a study of T-cell reconstitution after alpha-beta-depleted transplantation in children. The CDR3 sequence is 11 residues long. V was cut by 7 bases and J by 5 bases, with 8 bases left in between. Germline V CDR1 and CDR2: WSHSY, SAAADI. This clonotype showed up just a few times. As it was prepared, the TCRbeta library received unique molecular identifiers. TCRdb re-called the PCR reads through MiXCR, storing one row per CDR3 protein. The data show roughly 500,000 distinct CDR3 sequences, approximately 32% seen once. This specimen was PBMCs from the stem cell graft donor, taken from the stem cell graft. This receptor was obtained from a human donor who donated a stem cell graft to a child with aplastic anemia. This sequence joins TRBV10-2 and TRBJ1-1; tentatively, D is TRBD1 (5 bases). The CDR3 reads CASMGGTEAFF. The DNA for the CDR3 is TGCGCCAGCATGGGGGGAACTGAAGCTTTCTTT.